One and the same sample provided the 32 T cell receptor beta chains below, sequenced in a study of T-cell reconstitution after alpha-beta-depleted transplantation in children. Library preparation (for TCRbeta) was performed with unique molecular identifiers. TCRdb passed the PCR reads through MiXCR, listing each CDR3 protein once. The repertoire holds roughly 300,000 distinct CDR3 sequences, with 9% to 12% as singletons. Sequencing was performed on PBMCs from the stem cell graft donor, taken from the stem cell graft. Receptors originate from a human donor who donated a stem cell graft to a child with acute lymphoblastic leukemia.

This rearrangement joins TRBV4-2 to TRBJ2-2; TRBD1 matches at 7 bases. The junction had 8 bases not matched to a gene; V was cut back by 3 bases and J by 1 base. This CDR3 region has 17 residues. CDR1 LGHNA and CDR2 YNFKEQ come from the germline V gene. CDR3 nucleotide sequence: TGTGCCAGCAGCCATCCCTCGGGACAGATGAACACCGGGGAGCTGTTTTTT. Translation: CASSHPSGQMNTGELFF.

At least ten counts were recorded for this clonotype. This chain connects TRBV7-2 to TRBJ1-1; D is unclear. The CDR3 spans 17 residues. Trimming pared 0 bases from V and 2 bases from J, leaving 16 bases between. CDR1 is SGHTA and CDR2 is FQGNSA in the germline V gene. CDR3 loop: CASSLALPGSRNTEAFF. The CDR3 DNA sequence: TGTGCCAGCAGCTTAGCCTTGCCGGGGTCCCGAAACACTGAAGCTTTCTTT.

The chain has TRBV7-2 and TRBJ2-1, with D uncertain. V was pared by 1 base and J by 1 base, with 8 bases between. The CDR3 runs to 15 residues. CDR1 is SGHTA, CDR2 FQGNSA, per germline. The CDR3 loop is CASSLELGSYNEQFF. For the CDR3, the DNA is TGTGCCAGCAGCTTAGAATTGGGTTCCTACAATGAGCAGTTCTTC.

This sequence joins TRBV5-1 and TRBJ2-7; the match to TRBD2 covers 11 bases. There are 15 residues in the CDR3. J was trimmed by 7 bases and V by 4 bases; bases with no gene match: 10. Germline lookup yields CDR1 SGHRS and CDR2 YFSETQ. DNA for the CDR3: TGCGCCAGCAGCCGAAGTAGCGGGAGGGCCAGGGAGCAGTACTTC. Its translation is CASSRSSGRAREQYF.

The rearrangement joins TRBV29-1 to TRBJ2-1; tentative D call: TRBD2 (5 bases). Germline lookup yields CDR1 SQVTM and CDR2 ANQGSEA. V was pared by 0 bases and J by 0 bases, with 9 bases between. The CDR3 extends over 15 amino acids. CDR3 DNA: TGCAGCGTTGAAGAAAGGCGGGCCTCCTACAATGAGCAGTTCTTC. Protein product: CSVEERRASYNEQFF.

The chain uses TRBV15 and TRBJ2-7; D not certain. V was trimmed by 1 base and J by 6 bases, leaving 16 bases between them. Germline-derived CDR1 and CDR2 are LNHNV and YYDKDF (reference sequence). The CDR3 spans 15 residues. The CDR3 region has the DNA TGTGCCACCAGCAGAGCCAGAGGTGCCCCCCTCGAGCAGTACTTC. Encoded protein: CATSRARGAPLEQYF.

CDR3 DNA sequence: TGTGCCAGCAAAAGTGGGGGTACCTACAATGAGCAGTTCTTC. It encodes CASKSGGTYNEQFF. The V gene is TRBV2, the J gene TRBJ2-1; possibly TRBD1 or TRBD2 for D (5 bases each). The CDR3 spans 14 residues. V was cut by 7 bases and J by 2 bases, with 12 bases left in between. Germline V gives CDR1 SNHLY, CDR2 FYNNEI. Full variable domain (outside the CDR3, taken from reference TRBV2 and TRBJ2-1): EPEVTQTPSHQVTQMGQEVILRCVPISNHLYFYWYRQILGQKVEFLVSFYNNEISEKSEIFDDQFSVERPDGSNFTLKIRSTKLEDSAMYFCASKSGGTYNEQFFGPGTRLTVL.

This clonotype came up a few times. The J gene is TRBJ2-3, the V gene TRBV20-1; possibly TRBD1 or TRBD2 for D (5 bases each). CDR1 and CDR2 (germline): DFQATT, SNEGSKA (reference sequence). V dropped 6 bases and J dropped 4 bases, with 23 bases sitting between them. This CDR3 region has 16 residues. This CDR3 is CSARISGRVTPDTQYF. The CDR3 DNA reads TGCAGTGCGCGAATTTCGGGACGCGTAACGCCAGATACGCAGTATTTT.

The chain is built from TRBV4-1 and TRBJ1-5; D uncertain. The CDR3 loop spans 19 amino acids. CDR1 and CDR2 (germline): MGHRA, YSYEKL. Trimming took off 0 bases at V and 6 bases at J, with 24 bases between the two ends. As DNA, the CDR3 is TGCGCCAGCAGCCAAGATATAAGCCGATCTCGCCGGGATCTTCAGCCCCAGCATTTT. It yields the protein CASSQDISRSRRDLQPQHF.

This clonotype has a handful of counts. The chain is built from TRBV5-1 and TRBJ1-1; TRBD1 is a possible D gene (5 bases). V was cut by 0 bases and J by 5 bases, with 11 bases left in between. The length of the CDR3 is 14 residues. Germline CDR1 reads SGHRS; CDR2 reads YFSETQ. The CDR3 bases are TGCGCCAGCAGCTTGGGCGGGGGAGAAACTGAAGCTTTCTTT. This translates into CASSLGGGETEAFF.

This clonotype appeared a few times. V gene TRBV5-1 combines with J gene TRBJ2-7; 10 bases line up with TRBD1. Germline CDR1 SGHRS, CDR2 YFSETQ. The CDR3 covers 14 residues. J was trimmed by 6 bases and V by 5 bases; bases with no gene match: 8. CDR3 DNA: TGCGCCAGCAGTTCCGACAGGGGGCTTGGCGAGCAGTACTTC. Protein product: CASSSDRGLGEQYF.

The chain carries TRBV20-1 and TRBJ2-1, with 9 positions matching TRBD2. The CDR3 contains 15 residues. V lost 0 bases and J lost 5; bases outside the gene matches: 5. Germline V gene lookup returns CDR1 DFQATT and CDR2 SNEGSKA (reference sequence). In DNA form, the CDR3 reads TGCAGTGCTAGAGATGCGGCTAGCGGGAACAATGAGCAGTTCTTC. Its translation is CSARDAASGNNEQFF.

This clonotype was seen more than once but under ten times. The chain combines TRBV12-3 or TRBV12-4 with TRBJ2-7, with TRBD2 matching 10 bases. The length of the CDR3 is 14 residues. After removal of 5 bases from V and 2 bases from J, the junction contained 3 bases not matched to a gene. Here the CDR3 DNA reads TGTGCCAGCAGTACTAGCGGGACCGCCTACGAGCAGTACTTC. Its translation: CASSTSGTAYEQYF.

This chain uses TRBV5-1 with TRBJ2-7; D perhaps matches TRBD1 (5 bases). Trimming cost V 2 bases and J 5 bases, with 14 bases left between them. The CDR3 totals 14 residues. Germline values: CDR1 SGHRS, CDR2 YFSETQ. The CDR3 DNA reads TGCGCCAGCAGCTTTGCAGGGTTAGAGGACGAGCAGTACTTC. This encodes CASSFAGLEDEQYF.

This clonotype was detected only a few times. The chain joins TRBV4-2 to TRBJ2-7, with D possibly matching TRBD1 (6 bases). Between the trimmed V and J ends, which lost 0 bases and 3 bases, there was a span of 9 bases. CDR3 length equals 14 residues. Germline assignment: CDR1 LGHNA and CDR2 YNFKEQ. CDR3 amino acids: CASSQEQGFYEQYF. The CDR3 bases are TGTGCCAGCAGCCAAGAACAGGGTTTCTACGAGCAGTACTTC.

The CDR3 spells CASSHNWTVYQETQYF. The CDR3 bases are TGTGCCAGCAGCCACAACTGGACAGTGTATCAAGAGACCCAGTACTTC. V gene TRBV7-3 combines with J gene TRBJ2-5, with D possibly matching TRBD1 (6 bases). V lost 5 bases to trimming and J lost 2 bases, with 18 bases between them. CDR1 and CDR2 from the germline V gene are SGHTA and FQGTGA. This CDR3 is 16 amino acids long.

The rearrangement joins TRBV6-2 or TRBV6-3 to TRBJ1-1; 7 bases map to TRBD1. CDR1 and CDR2 (germline): MNHEY, SVGEGT. V lost 3 bases and J lost 6; bases outside the gene matches: 10. The CDR3 covers 15 residues. CDR3 region: CASSYPTGRGAEAFF. The DNA of the CDR3 is TGTGCCAGCAGTTATCCCACGGGCAGGGGGGCTGAAGCTTTCTTT.

This chain connects TRBV5-5 to TRBJ2-1, with unresolved D. The CDR3 has 17 amino acids. Germline loops: CDR1 SGHKS, CDR2 YYEKEE (reference sequence). Trimming removed 1 base at V and 3 bases at J, with 17 bases between. CDR3 DNA: TGTGCCAGCAGCTTGAACGACTTCTGGAATCTCTACAATGAGCAGTTCTTC. As protein: CASSLNDFWNLYNEQFF.

This clonotype was observed at least ten times. This chain connects TRBV28 to TRBJ2-7, with no clear D. CDR3 size: 13 residues. Germline loops: CDR1 MDHEN, CDR2 SYDVKM. Trimming stripped 10 bases from V and 7 bases from J, with 20 bases between. CDR3 DNA: TGTGCCACCTTTAGTTCCACCTTGTTAGAGCAGTACTTC. It specifies CATFSSTLLEQYF. Full variable domain (rest looked up from reference TRBV28 and TRBJ2-7): DVKVTQSSRYLVKRTGEKVFLECVQDMDHENMFWYRQDPGLGLRLIYFSYDVKMKEKGDIPEGYSVSREKKERFSLILESASTNQTSMYLCATFSSTLLEQYFGPGTRLTVT.

The chain recombines TRBV2 with TRBJ2-7; 10 bases match TRBD1. Unmatched junction bases numbered 4, after V lost 6 bases and J lost 2 bases. Germline V gene sequence: CDR1 SNHLY, CDR2 FYNNEI. The CDR3 covers 14 residues. CDR3 region: CASRLGTGAYEQYF. In nucleotides, the CDR3 is TGTGCCAGCAGACTGGGGACAGGGGCCTACGAGCAGTACTTC.

This chain uses TRBV11-2 with TRBJ1-6; tentative D call: TRBD1 (6 bases). CDR3 length: 15 amino acids. Trimming cost V 3 bases and J 6 bases, with 12 bases left between them. Germline CDR1 is SGHAT and CDR2 is FQNNGV. CDR3 DNA: TGTGCCAGCAGCTTGGGCAGGGGAGGTAATTCACCCCTCCACTTT. It yields the protein CASSLGRGGNSPLHF.

This sequence joins TRBV20-1 and TRBJ2-1; 9 bases fit TRBD2. CDR1 is DFQATT, CDR2 SNEGSKA, per germline (reference sequence). The CDR3 covers 18 residues. V was pared by 5 bases and J by 0 bases, with 14 bases of the junction left unmatched. The DNA for the CDR3 is TGCAGTGCTGCCGGGACTAGCATCCCCATGAGCTCCTACAATGAGCAGTTCTTC. Encoded protein: CSAAGTSIPMSSYNEQFF.

V and J are TRBV6-5 and TRBJ2-5; 8 bases agree with TRBD2. V dropped 6 bases and J dropped 10; count of bases not matched to a gene: 4. The germline V gene encodes CDR1 MNHEY and CDR2 SVGAGI. CDR3 length: 11 amino acids. The CDR3, as DNA: TGTGCCAGCAGCCCCGGGGGGGTCCAGTACTTC. Translating it yields CASSPGGVQYF.

The chain couples TRBV20-1 to TRBJ1-5, with D maybe TRBD1 (5 bases). This CDR3 is built from 14 residues. V gave up 6 bases and J gave up 11 bases, with 23 bases separating them. Germline loops: CDR1 DFQATT, CDR2 SNEGSKA (reference sequence). Here the CDR3 reads CSAPDAAGPETQHF. CDR3 in DNA: TGCAGTGCCCCCGACGCGGCGGGGCCTGAAACCCAGCATTTT.

The CDR3 DNA reads as TGTGCCAGTAGTATGGACAGCAACTATGGCTACACCTTC. This translates into CASSMDSNYGYTF. The V call is TRBV19, the J call TRBJ1-2, with a possible D match to TRBD1 (6 bases). Germline V CDR1 and CDR2: LNHDA, SQIVND (reference sequence). V dropped 3 bases and J dropped 2 bases, with 7 bases sitting between them. This CDR3 contains 13 residues.

This clonotype was observed a few times. V and J are TRBV5-1 and TRBJ2-1, with D perhaps matching TRBD2 (6 bases). This CDR3 region has 16 residues. Germline V gives CDR1 SGHRS, CDR2 YFSETQ. V was pared by 0 bases and J by 11 bases, with 21 bases between. In nucleotides, the CDR3 is TGCGCCAGCAGCTTGGGGGACTGGGGTGAAGAGAATCAGCAGTTCTTC. It specifies CASSLGDWGEENQQFF.

The chain carries TRBV28 and TRBJ1-5; the D gene is possibly TRBD1 (5 bases). Germline CDR1 reads MDHEN; CDR2 reads SYDVKM. CDR3 size: 19 residues. V lost 4 bases and J 0 bases, leaving 22 bases between the germline ends. CDR3 sequence (DNA): TGTGCCAGCAGTTATCTGGAAGGGGACGACTTTTATAGCAATCAGCCCCAGCATTTT. This gives the protein CASSYLEGDDFYSNQPQHF.

This clonotype turned up a few times. V gene TRBV4-3 combines with J gene TRBJ2-7; possible D gene TRBD2, 6 bases. V was clipped by 2 bases and J by 0 bases, with 8 bases between them. CDR3 length: 14 residues. The germline V gene encodes CDR1 LGHNA and CDR2 YSLEER. Here the CDR3 reads CASSQRDFSYEQYF. The CDR3 DNA is TGCGCCAGCAGCCAACGGGACTTCTCCTACGAGCAGTACTTC.

Comment on this clonotype: This could be a read error, since a much larger clone is one nucleotide away. The V gene is TRBV5-6, the J gene TRBJ2-1; D possibly matches TRBD1 or TRBD2 (6 bases each). Germline CDR1 is SGHDT and CDR2 is YYEEEE. The CDR3 totals 13 residues. CDR3 sequence reads: CSSSLGGDNEQFF. The CDR3 DNA is TGTTCCAGCAGCCTCGGGGGCGACAATGAGCAGTTCTTC.

This clonotype was counted between two and nine times. The rearrangement links TRBV5-1 to TRBJ2-7; 11 nucleotides match TRBD2. CDR3 length: 16 residues. The germline V gene has CDR1 SGHRS and CDR2 YFSETQ. The V and J ends lost 1 base and 6 bases, in that order; junction bases with no gene match: 9. The chain's CDR3 is CASSLRASGRISEQYF. The CDR3 DNA reads as TGCGCCAGCAGCTTGCGGGCTAGCGGGAGGATTAGCGAGCAGTACTTC.

The CDR3 nucleotides are TGCGCCAGCAGCTTGGATTATCCTAGCGGGAGGGCCCGTGAGCAGTTCTTC. The encoded protein is CASSLDYPSGRAREQFF. The V call is TRBV5-1, the J call TRBJ2-1; 12 bases agree with TRBD2. Germline loops: CDR1 SGHRS, CDR2 YFSETQ. J gave up 9 bases and V 0 bases, and 10 bases lay outside the gene matches. The CDR3 is made up of 17 amino acids.

Remarks on this clonotype: One end of the junction varies from germline; a read error may be responsible. This chain connects TRBV12-3 or TRBV12-4 to TRBJ2-1; possibly TRBD2 for D (6 bases). CDR3 length: 14 residues. This chain's CDR3 is CASSIADSYNEQFF. The CDR3 region has the DNA TGTGCCAGCAGTATAGCGGATTCCTACAATGAGCAGTTCTTC.